Listed below are T cell receptor beta chains from one sample, sequenced in a study of blood T cell repertoires in COVID-19. Clones were sequenced by immunoSEQ multiplex PCR, and TCRdb holds only the in-frame ones, with some missing. This sample has 150,000 to 200,000 clones, with approximately 90% found just once. Sequenced material: peripheral blood. These receptors all stem from a man between 60 and 75 years old with active or convalescent COVID-19. CDR3s include the opening cysteine and the closing phenylalanine or tryptophan. A D gene is named only where the DNA matches it firmly. Only some rows state a clone size, as once, few, many or a class for expanded clones.

- | - | TRBJ1-2 | TRBV6-5 | 15 | TGTGCCAGCAGTCGCGGGACCTCGACTAACTATGGCTACACCTTC | CASSRGTSTNYGYTF
- | - | TRBJ1-5 | TRBV6-6 | 12 | TGTGCCAGCAGTATCTCCGACAGGCCCCAGCATTTT | CASSISDRPQHF
- | TRBD1 | TRBJ1-1 | TRBV19 | 14 | TGTGCCAGTAGTGCCGGGACAGGGGGCACTGAAGCTTTCTTT | CASSAGTGGTEAFF
- | - | TRBJ1-2 | TRBV7-5 | 15 | TGTGTCAGAAGCTTAGTGAGGCAGGGGGGCTATGGCTACACCTTC | CVRSLVRQGGYGYTF
- | TRBD1 | TRBJ1-6 | TRBV5-5 | 16 | TGTGCCAGCAGCTTGTCGCAGGGGGGTTATAATTCACCCCTCCACTTT | CASSLSQGGYNSPLHF
- | - | TRBJ1-2 | TRBV18 | 12 | TGTGCCAGCTCACCACTAAGAGATGGCTACACCTTC | CASSPLRDGYTF
- | TRBD1 | TRBJ2-7 | TRBV18 | 13 | TGTGCCAGCTTTACGGGACAGGGGAACGAGCAGTACTTC | CASFTGQGNEQYF
once | TRBD1 | TRBJ2-1 | TRBV5-1 | 16 | TGCGCCAGCAGCTTGGTGCCTGGGACAGACAACAATGAGCAGTTCTTC | CASSLVPGTDNNEQFF
- | - | TRBJ1-2 | TRBV29-1 | 13 | TGCAGCGTCATCCCCCGGACAGATAATGGCTACACCTTC | CSVIPRTDNGYTF
- | TRBD1 | TRBJ2-2 | TRBV18 | 15 | TGTGCCAGCTCACCCCTGACAGGGGGCACCGGGGAGCTGTTTTTT | CASSPLTGGTGELFF
- | - | TRBJ1-1 | TRBV7-9 | 13 | TGTGCCAGCAGCTTATTGCTCTCGACAGAAGCTTTCTTT | CASSLLLSTEAFF
- | TRBD2 | TRBJ2-5 | TRBV5-1 | 16 | TGCGCCAGCAGCGGGGGGACTAGCGGGGACGGAGAGACCCAGTACTTC | CASSGGTSGDGETQYF
- | TRBD1 | TRBJ2-3 | TRBV2 | 13 | TGTGCCGGGACGGGACAGGGCAGAGATACGCAGTATTTT | CAGTGQGRDTQYF
once | TRBD2 | TRBJ2-5 | TRBV5-1 | 17 | TGCGCCAGCAGCCGTGGTGTTGTTAGCGGGGGGGAAGAGACCCAGTACTTC | CASSRGVVSGGEETQYF
- | - | TRBJ2-5 | TRBV6-2/TRBV6-3 | 16 | TGTGCCAGCAGTTACCTAATAGGGGGGGGCCGAGAGACCCAGTACTTC | CASSYLIGGGRETQYF
- | TRBD2 | TRBJ2-7 | TRBV6-5 | 13 | TGTGCCAGCTTTCGCGGGGGGGCTGGGGAGCAGTACTTC | CASFRGGAGEQYF
- | TRBD1 | TRBJ2-3 | TRBV4-1 | 15 | TGCGCCAGCAGCCAAGGGACAGGAAGCCCAGATACGCAGTATTTT | CASSQGTGSPDTQYF
- | TRBD2 | TRBJ2-3 | TRBV5-1 | 18 | TGCGCCAGCAGCTCGGCCGGGACTAGCGGGGGACAAACAGATACGCAGTATTTT | CASSSAGTSGGQTDTQYF
- | TRBD1 | TRBJ1-6 | TRBV6-5 | 15 | TGTGCCAGCAGCGAGAGACAGGGTTTGAATTCACCCCTCCACTTT | CASSERQGLNSPLHF
- | TRBD1 | TRBJ2-2 | TRBV15 | 16 | TGTGCCACCAGCAGAGATCGGACAGGTTTGTCCGGGGAGCTGTTTTTT | CATSRDRTGLSGELFF
- | TRBD2 | TRBJ2-5 | TRBV4-2 | 17 | TGTGCCAGCAGCCACCTAGCGGGGGGGCCGAGCGAGAAGACCCAGTACTTC | CASSHLAGGPSEKTQYF
- | TRBD1 | TRBJ1-6 | TRBV6-5 | 14 | TGTGCCAGCAGGGATTCGGACAGGCCTTCACCCCTCCACTTT | CASRDSDRPSPLHF
- | TRBD1 | TRBJ2-1 | TRBV27 | 16 | TGTGCCAGCAGTCAATACAGGGGGAGGTCCTACAATGAGCAGTTCTTC | CASSQYRGRSYNEQFF